Given below is one T cell receptor (beta chain) in context. What it binds is not known. Latent tuberculosis screening used tuberculin skin test and IGRA at entry. Unsorted cryopreserved PBMC were sequenced, averaging roughly 99,000 T cells per clinical donor. This record belongs to a study of T cells in tuberculosis. Across the study: The T cells targeted glucose monomycolate, a mycobacterial lipid, via CD1B. Points from the study as a whole: Smaller distances to GMM-specific TCRs suggested their expansion in active tuberculosis.

Only in-frame clones appear in the TCRdb table, and some are missing; sequencing was by immunoSEQ multiplex PCR. The data hold 25,000 to 35,000 clones, with around 94% observed a single time. Sequencing used PBMCs. The clonotype originates from a donor aged 10-29 years with latent tuberculosis or without tuberculosis infection.

The CDR3 nucleotides are TGTGCCAGCAGCCTGGGACAGTCTAGCACAGATACGCAGTATTTT. Its translation is CASSLGQSSTDTQYF. The chain combines TRBV11-2 with TRBJ2-3; 7 bases match TRBD1. Germline V lookup: CDR1 SGHAT, CDR2 FQNNGV. Trimming took 5 bases from V and 0 from J; bases not matched to a gene: 5. The CDR3 runs to 15 residues.